This T cell receptor beta chain comes out of a study of neurological immune-mediated disorders (dated by TCRdb to about 2019). General notes on the study: Peripheral blood TCR-beta repertoires from patients with HTLV-I-associated myelopathy (HAM/TSP), patients with multiple sclerosis, and healthy controls were compared in the study using UMI-based sequencing. The approximately 100 TCR-beta libraries included longitudinal samples, technical triplicates and paired sorted CD4+ and CD8+ T-cell subsets alongside PBMC samples. Each longitudinal HAM/TSP and healthy donor was sampled at 3 time-points spaced at about 3-40 month intervals. The cohort comprised 68 subjects: 14 HAM/TSP patients, 34 multiple sclerosis patients and 20 or so healthy controls.

According to the germline V gene (reference sequence), CDR1 reads MNHEY and CDR2 reads SMNVEV. V loses 2 bases, J loses 8 bases, and the germline ends lie 12 bases apart. Reading from cysteine to phenylalanine, the CDR3 counts 13 amino acids. The retained sequence is limited to the CDR3, 39 bases, with the frame set at the first base. Points the paper makes about the study in general: No identical CDR3 amino acid sequences were shared among expanded clones across subjects, suggesting private TCR-beta repertoires in all groups. TCR clonal expansion was greatest in HAM/TSP patients and smallest in MS patients, who ranked below even healthy controls.

To synthesize cDNA, template-switch 5'RACE was performed with a primer carrying a 10-nucleotide random unique molecular identifier so that each TCR transcript was tagged. Every sequencing run covered 15-18 subjects and yielded more than 160 million TCR-beta sequences. The RNeasy kit was used for extraction of total RNA. TCR-beta VDJ regions were amplified with primers for the TCR constant region and the 5'RACE anchor, using the KAPA Real-time Library Amplification kit. Sample indexes and Illumina adaptors were added in a first PCR, and a second PCR then increased library yield. After Ampure bead purification, the TCR product of roughly 650 bp was size-selected on a 2% E-gel SizeSelection system. Library quality was checked on a Bioanalyzer, concentration was measured with Qubit, and libraries were quantified with the Kapa Library Quantification kit before pooling. Paired-end 2 x 150 bp sequencing of the libraries was performed on an Illumina HiSeq 2500. To increase sequence diversity, about 25-30% phiX was spiked into each library pool. Turning to the authors' computational methods: The quality-filtered reads were processed with the UMI-based MiGEC pipeline, whose error correction step removed more than 80% of the raw TCR sequences. VDJ genes were aligned to IMGT germline references, and clonotypes were defined by unique CDR3 amino acid sequence plus V-J genes. VDJtools evaluated clonal expansion, Shannon diversity and CDR3 relatedness (CalcPairwiseDistances, ClusterSamples); CLCbio workbench built phylogenetic trees. A clone was classed as expanded if it had 8 or more unique UMIs, a cutoff based on coefficient-of-variation modelling across technical triplicates. TCRdb reprocessing: public reads trimmed at Q25 with fastp, clones called with MiXCR, in-frame beta chains kept. Each entry is one CDR3 protein sequence, shown with its most common DNA and genes. These V and J calls are TCRdb output, not the study's own analysis. The sample includes 95,000 to 110,000 distinct CDR3 sequences, with about a tenth observed a single time. Jointly, the top ten make up 3.1% of the sample.

In the paper's terms, the time point label means: longitudinal time-point 3. Libraries from unsorted PBMCs were made from 2 million PBMCs kept in RNAlater at -80 degrees C until RNA extraction. PBMCs were separated from peripheral blood using Ficoll-Hypaque density gradient centrifugation and then cryopreserved in liquid nitrogen. About this clonotype itself: The antigen it binds to is not known. Since a much larger clone is just one base distant, this may be a read error.

Material: PBMCs. The V and J segments used are TRBV27 and TRBJ1-1, with the D segment identity uncertain. The source of this sequence is a female donor with HTLV-1-associated myelopathy (HAM/TSP). The DNA is TGTGCCAGCAGTTTAGCGTTGTCAGCAGAAGCTTTCTTT. Its protein is CASSLALSAEAFF.